This TCR beta chain is from a study of OX40 agonist ivuxolimab in advanced cancers. This clone has only a few counts. As yet, its antigen is unknown. Here immunoSEQ multiplex PCR was the method, and the copy in TCRdb shows in-frame clones only, minus some. The table shows some 10,000 clones, with roughly 90% occurring only once. General observations from the study: The expanded peripheral T cells' antigen specificity was not determined.

The CDR3 has 12 amino acids. The chain uses TRBV21-1 and TRBJ1-6. TRBV21-1 is recorded as a pseudogene. The starting material was CD4+ or CD8+ T cells sorted from blood, obtained in a trial of the OX40 agonist ivuxolimab. The origin of this receptor is an adult with an advanced solid tumor such as melanoma, head and neck, liver or kidney cancer. DNA for the CDR3: TGTGCCAGCAGCAAAAGGGTCGGTGCCCTCCACTTT. Amino acid sequence: CASSKRVGALHF.